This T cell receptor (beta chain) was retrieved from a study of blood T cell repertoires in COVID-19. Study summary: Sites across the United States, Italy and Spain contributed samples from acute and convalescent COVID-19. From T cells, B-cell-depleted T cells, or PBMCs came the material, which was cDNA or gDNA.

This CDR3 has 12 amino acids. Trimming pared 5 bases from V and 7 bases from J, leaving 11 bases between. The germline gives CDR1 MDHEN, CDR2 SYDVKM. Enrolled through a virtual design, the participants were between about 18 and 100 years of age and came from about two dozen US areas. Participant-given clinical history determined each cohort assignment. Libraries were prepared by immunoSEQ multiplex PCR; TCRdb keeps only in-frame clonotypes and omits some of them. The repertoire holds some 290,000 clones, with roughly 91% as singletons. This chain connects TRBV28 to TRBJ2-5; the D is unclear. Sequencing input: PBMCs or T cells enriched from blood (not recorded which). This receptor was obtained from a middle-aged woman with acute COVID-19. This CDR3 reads CASSLSWATQYF. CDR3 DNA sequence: TGTGCCAGCAGTCTCTCCTGGGCGACCCAGTACTTC.